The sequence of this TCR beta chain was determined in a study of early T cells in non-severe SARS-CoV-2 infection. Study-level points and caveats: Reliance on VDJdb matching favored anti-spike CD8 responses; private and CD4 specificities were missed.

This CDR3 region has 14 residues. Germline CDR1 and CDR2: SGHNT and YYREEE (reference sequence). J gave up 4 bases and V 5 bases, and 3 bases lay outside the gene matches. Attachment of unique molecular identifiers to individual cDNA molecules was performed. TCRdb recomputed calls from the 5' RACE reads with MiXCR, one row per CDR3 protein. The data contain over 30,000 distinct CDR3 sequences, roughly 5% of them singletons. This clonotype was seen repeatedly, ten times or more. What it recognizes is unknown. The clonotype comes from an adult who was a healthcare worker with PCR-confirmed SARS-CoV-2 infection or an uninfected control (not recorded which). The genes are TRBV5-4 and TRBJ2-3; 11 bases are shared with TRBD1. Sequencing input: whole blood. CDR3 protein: CASSRGQGADTQYF. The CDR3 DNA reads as TGTGCCAGCAGTCGGGGACAGGGGGCAGATACGCAGTATTTT.